This TCR beta chain stems from a study of T cell responses to AZD1222 COVID-19 vaccine. TCRdb keeps only in-frame clones here, not all; method: immunoSEQ multiplex PCR. The table includes about 76,000 clones, 70% to 90% detected once. This clone was recorded once. The antigen remains unidentified. General study results and limits: AZD1222 recipients seropositive at baseline numbered only five to seven. Increases in Spike-specific TCR breadth and depth were seen after two AZD1222 doses.

This specimen was peripheral blood, taken on day 0 of AZD1222 vaccination. This TCR derives from an adult in good health.

The CDR3 DNA reads TGTGCCAGTGGGAAAGATGTTGGGGCGGAGACCCAGTACTTC. As protein: CASGKDVGAETQYF. The chain has TRBV7-3 and TRBJ2-5, with a weak D call TRBD1 (5 bases). Germline V CDR1 and CDR2: SGHTA, FQGTGA. The CDR3 sequence is 14 residues long. V dropped 9 bases and J dropped 5 bases, with 19 bases sitting between them.